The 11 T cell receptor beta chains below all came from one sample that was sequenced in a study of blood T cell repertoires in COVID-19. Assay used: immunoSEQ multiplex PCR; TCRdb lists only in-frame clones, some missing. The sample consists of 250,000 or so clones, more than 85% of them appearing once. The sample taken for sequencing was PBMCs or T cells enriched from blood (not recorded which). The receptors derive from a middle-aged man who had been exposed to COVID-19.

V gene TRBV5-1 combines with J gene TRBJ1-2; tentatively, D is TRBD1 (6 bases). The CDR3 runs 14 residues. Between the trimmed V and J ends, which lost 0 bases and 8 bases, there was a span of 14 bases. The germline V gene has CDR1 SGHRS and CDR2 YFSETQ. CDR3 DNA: TGCGCCAGCAGCTTGGATTCGACAGGAAAAGGCTACACCTTC. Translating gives CASSLDSTGKGYTF.

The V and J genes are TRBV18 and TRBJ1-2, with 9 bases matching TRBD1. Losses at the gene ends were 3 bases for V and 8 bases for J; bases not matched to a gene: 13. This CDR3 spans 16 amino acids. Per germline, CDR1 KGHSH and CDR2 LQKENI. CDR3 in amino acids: CASSPAGTGNLRGYTF. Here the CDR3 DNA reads TGTGCCAGCTCACCGGCCGGGACAGGGAATCTTCGAGGCTACACCTTC. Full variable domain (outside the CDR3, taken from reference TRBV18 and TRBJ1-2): NAGVMQNPRHLVRRRGQEARLRCSPMKGHSHVYWYRQLPEEGLKFMVYLQKENIIDESGMPKERFSAEFPKEGPSILRIQQVVRGDSAAYFCASSPAGTGNLRGYTFGSGTRLTVV.

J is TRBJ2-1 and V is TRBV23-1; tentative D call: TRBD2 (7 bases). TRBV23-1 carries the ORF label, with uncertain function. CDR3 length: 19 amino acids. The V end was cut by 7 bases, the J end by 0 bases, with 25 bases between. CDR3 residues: CASTTLGGGRESSYNEQFF. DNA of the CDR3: TGCGCCAGCACTACCTTAGGTGGGGGGCGGGAGAGCTCCTACAATGAGCAGTTCTTC.

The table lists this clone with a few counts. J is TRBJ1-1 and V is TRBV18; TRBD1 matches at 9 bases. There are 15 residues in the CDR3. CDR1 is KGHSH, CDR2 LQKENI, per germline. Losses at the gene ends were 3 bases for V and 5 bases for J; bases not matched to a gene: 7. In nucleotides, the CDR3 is TGTGCCAGCTCACCCGCGGGACAGGGTGGAACTGAAGCTTTCTTT. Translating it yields CASSPAGQGGTEAFF.

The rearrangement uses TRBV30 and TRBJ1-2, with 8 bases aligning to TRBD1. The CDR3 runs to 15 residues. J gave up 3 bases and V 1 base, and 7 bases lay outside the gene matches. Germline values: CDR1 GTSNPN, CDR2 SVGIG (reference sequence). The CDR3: CAWSGRQGRDYGYTF. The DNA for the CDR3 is TGTGCCTGGAGTGGCCGACAGGGGAGGGACTATGGCTACACCTTC.

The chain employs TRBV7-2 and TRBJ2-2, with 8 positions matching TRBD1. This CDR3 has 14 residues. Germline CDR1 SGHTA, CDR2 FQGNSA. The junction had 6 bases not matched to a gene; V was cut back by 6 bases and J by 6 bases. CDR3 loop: CASRFLTGAGELFF. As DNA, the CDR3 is TGTGCCAGCAGATTCCTGACAGGGGCCGGGGAGCTGTTTTTT.

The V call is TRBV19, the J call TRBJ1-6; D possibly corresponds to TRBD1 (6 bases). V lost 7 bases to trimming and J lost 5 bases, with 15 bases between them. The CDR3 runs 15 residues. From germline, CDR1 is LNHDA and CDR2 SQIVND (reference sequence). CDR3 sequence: CASNRDGQNNSPLHF. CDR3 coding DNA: TGTGCCAGTAACCGCGACGGACAGAATAATTCACCCCTCCACTTT.

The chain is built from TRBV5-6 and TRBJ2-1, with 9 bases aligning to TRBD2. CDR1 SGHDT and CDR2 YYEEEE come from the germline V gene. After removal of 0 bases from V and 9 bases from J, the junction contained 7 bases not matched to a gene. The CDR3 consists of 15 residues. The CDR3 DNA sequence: TGTGCCAGCAGCTTGGCCGTGGCGGGAGGGGCTGAGCAGTTCTTC. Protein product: CASSLAVAGGAEQFF.

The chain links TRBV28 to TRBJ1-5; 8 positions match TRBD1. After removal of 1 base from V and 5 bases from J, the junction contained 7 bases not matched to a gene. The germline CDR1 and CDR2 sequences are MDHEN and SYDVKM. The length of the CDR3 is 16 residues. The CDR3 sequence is CASSLFQGAQHQPQHF. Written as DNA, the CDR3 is TGTGCCAGCAGTTTATTCCAGGGGGCGCAACATCAGCCCCAGCATTTT.

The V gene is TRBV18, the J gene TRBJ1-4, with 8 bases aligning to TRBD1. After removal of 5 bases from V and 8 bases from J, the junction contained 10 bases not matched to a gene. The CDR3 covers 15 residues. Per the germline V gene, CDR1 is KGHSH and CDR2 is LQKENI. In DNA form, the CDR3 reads TGTGCCAGCTCAGGAAGTCAGGGGGCTTCGGAAAAACTGTTTTTT. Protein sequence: CASSGSQGASEKLFF.

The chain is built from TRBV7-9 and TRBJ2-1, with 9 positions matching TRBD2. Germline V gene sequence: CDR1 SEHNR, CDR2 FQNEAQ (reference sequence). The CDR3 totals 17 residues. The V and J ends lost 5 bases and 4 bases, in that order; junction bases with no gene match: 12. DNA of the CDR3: TGTGCCAGCAGCCCTAGCGGGGTGTCGACCAATTACAATGAGCAGTTCTTC. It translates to CASSPSGVSTNYNEQFF. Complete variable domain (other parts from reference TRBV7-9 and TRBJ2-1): DTGVSQNPRHKITKRGQNVTFRCDPISEHNRLYWYRQTLGQGPEFLTYFQNEAQLEKSRLLSDRFSAERPKGSFSTLEIQRTEQGDSAMYLCASSPSGVSTNYNEQFFGPGTRLTVL.